Following are 30 T cell receptor beta chains from one sample sequenced in a study of metastatic and nonmetastatic thyroid tumors. MiXCR re-clonotyped the PCR reads for TCRdb. The sample lists some 54,000 clones; over 15% were seen once. Ahead of thyroid surgery, no patient had received treatment of any kind. The specimen sequenced was blood. The receptors shown here come from a female donor with papillary thyroid cancer or a benign thyroid nodule (not recorded which). Some clones in this sample may be carry-over from other donors' samples.

Ten or more counts support this clone. The chain employs TRBV5-8 and TRBJ1-5; 7 bases agree with TRBD1. This CDR3 region has 14 residues. Germline V gene lookup returns CDR1 SGHTS and CDR2 YDEGEE. Trimming removed 0 bases from V and 6 bases from J; junction bases left unmatched: 3. The CDR3 reads CASSLGTGPQPQHF. CDR3 nucleotides: TGTGCCAGCAGCTTGGGGACAGGCCCTCAGCCCCAGCATTTT.

This clone appeared many times. The chain couples TRBV6-5 to TRBJ2-3; D gene uncertain. Germline V gene data show CDR1 as MNHEY and CDR2 as SVGAGI. The CDR3 contains 15 residues. Trimming shortened V by 2 bases and J by 3 bases, and 12 bases separated the two germline ends. CDR3 nucleotides: TGTGCCAGCAGTTACATCGGATCTGGTACAGATACGCAGTATTTT. It specifies CASSYIGSGTDTQYF.

The sample holds many counts of this clone. CDR3 region: CASSEAIARGQQPQHF. The CDR3, as DNA: TGTGCCAGCAGTGAAGCGATAGCACGGGGGCAACAGCCCCAGCATTTT. This sequence joins TRBV6-1 and TRBJ1-5; D is possibly TRBD1 (6 bases). This CDR3 is built from 16 residues. Between the trimmed V and J ends, which lost 0 bases and 7 bases, there was a span of 16 bases. CDR1 is MNHNS and CDR2 is SASEGT in the germline V gene.

Details on this clone: A junction end diverges from the germline sequence, so it may reflect a read error. The same CDR3 also results from other DNA sequences found in this sample. The CDR3, as DNA: TGTGCATGGAGTGTTCTAGCGTTCGCGAACACTGGGGAGCTGTTTTTT. Protein product: CAWSVLAFANTGELFF. The V and J genes are TRBV30 and TRBJ2-2, with D maybe TRBD2 (6 bases). The V gene's germline CDR1 is GTSNPN and CDR2 SVGIG (reference sequence). This CDR3 contains 16 residues.

This clone was detected ten times or more. This chain links TRBV10-1 with TRBJ1-1; D uncertain. The V and J ends lost 6 bases and 1 base respectively, with 12 bases between them. Germline V CDR1 and CDR2: WNHNN, SYGVQD (reference sequence). There are 14 residues in the CDR3. CDR3 residues: CASSAKIGNTEAFF. The CDR3 DNA sequence: TGCGCCAGCAGCGCTAAAATCGGGAACACTGAAGCTTTCTTT.

This clone was recorded at least ten times. The genes are TRBV7-9 and TRBJ1-3, with D perhaps TRBD1 (5 bases). This CDR3 is 14 amino acids long. V was trimmed by 5 bases and J by 3 bases, leaving 11 bases between them. Germline assignment: CDR1 SEHNR and CDR2 FQNEAQ (reference sequence). CDR3 in amino acids: CASSGGAHGNTIYF. The CDR3 DNA sequence: TGTGCCAGCAGCGGTGGGGCCCATGGAAACACCATATATTTT. Variable domain in full (rest from reference TRBV7-9 and TRBJ1-3): DTGVSQNPRHKITKRGQNVTFRCDPISEHNRLYWYRQTLGQGPEFLTYFQNEAQLEKSRLLSDRFSAERPKGSFSTLEIQRTEQGDSAMYLCASSGGAHGNTIYFGEGSWLTVV.

In its sample, this clone was seen many times. The chain uses TRBV6-2 or TRBV6-3 and TRBJ2-2; weak D call: TRBD2 (6 bases). The V end lost 6 bases, the J end lost 1 base, and 15 bases lay between the germline ends. This CDR3 comprises 16 residues. Germline V gene lookup returns CDR1 MNHEY and CDR2 SVGEGT. The CDR3 loop reads CASRPLGGENTGELFF. CDR3 DNA: TGTGCCAGCAGACCCCTGGGGGGAGAGAACACCGGGGAGCTGTTTTTT.

This clone was recorded many times. CDR3 sequence reads: CASSYGVLAGGETQYF. The CDR3 nucleotides are TGTGCCAGCAGTTACGGTGTGCTAGCGGGAGGAGAGACCCAGTACTTC. The chain couples TRBV6-5 to TRBJ2-5; 11 bases are shared with TRBD2. The V gene end was trimmed by 2 bases and the J gene end by 4 bases; junction bases not matched to a gene: 6. The CDR3 length is 16 residues. CDR1 is MNHEY and CDR2 is SVGAGI in the germline V gene.

This clone appeared many times. This chain uses TRBV9 with TRBJ2-5; D is possibly TRBD1 (6 bases). Trimming left V 3 bases short and J 0 bases short, with 15 bases between. There are 16 residues in the CDR3. From germline, CDR1 is SGDLS and CDR2 YYNGEE. CDR3 nucleotide sequence: TGTGCCAGCAGCGGTACCGGGACACGGTACCAAGAGACCCAGTACTTC. It encodes CASSGTGTRYQETQYF.

This clone came up many times. The chain joins TRBV20-1 to TRBJ1-2; D is possibly TRBD1 (6 bases). Per germline, CDR1 DFQATT and CDR2 SNEGSKA (reference sequence). CDR3 length equals 15 residues. V was trimmed by 4 bases and J by 4 bases, leaving 19 bases between them. CDR3 in amino acids: CSATPSWQGSYGYTF. CDR3 bases: TGCAGTGCTACCCCCTCGTGGCAGGGGAGCTATGGCTACACCTTC.

The chain is built from TRBV30 and TRBJ1-2; possible D gene TRBD1, 6 bases. The CDR3 is 15 residues long. Deletions cut 4 bases from V and 1 base from J, with 16 bases between. CDR1 is GTSNPN, CDR2 SVGIG, per germline (reference sequence). The CDR3 loop reads CAWNWGRTDNYGYTF. In DNA form, the CDR3 reads TGTGCCTGGAACTGGGGGCGGACCGATAACTATGGCTACACCTTC.

This clone was counted many times. V and J are TRBV20-1 and TRBJ2-3; D uncertain. Germline V gives CDR1 DFQATT, CDR2 SNEGSKA (reference sequence). The CDR3 is 15 residues long. The V and J ends lost 4 bases and 0 bases respectively, with 14 bases between them. CDR3 residues: CSATAPAPSTDTQYF. CDR3 coding DNA: TGCAGTGCTACCGCCCCGGCACCCAGCACAGATACGCAGTATTTT.

This clone was counted many times. The same CDR3 also results from other DNA sequences found in this sample. This chain links TRBV5-5 with TRBJ2-7, with no clear D. CDR1 SGHKS and CDR2 YYEKEE come from the germline V gene (reference sequence). The CDR3 runs to 14 residues. With 0 bases removed from V and 1 base from J, the gap between germline ends came to 8 bases. The CDR3 coding sequence is TGTGCCAGCAGCTTGGTTGGCATATCCTACGAGCAGTACTTC. Translation gives CASSLVGISYEQYF.

The chain combines TRBV19 with TRBJ1-1; a weak D match, TRBD1 (5 bases). The CDR3 has 14 amino acids. V lost 7 bases, J lost 5 bases, and 17 bases lay in between. Germline CDR1 LNHDA, CDR2 SQIVND (reference sequence). Written as DNA, the CDR3 is TGTGCCAGTATCAGGGTTCGGGCGAATACTGAAGCTTTCTTT. Its translation is CASIRVRANTEAFF.

There are a few counts of this clone. This may be a read error: a much more frequent sequence differs by one nucleotide. The chain is built from TRBV24-1 and TRBJ2-3; D is undetermined. There are 14 residues in the CDR3. V lost 6 bases and J 6 bases, leaving 15 bases between the germline ends. CDR1 is KGHDR and CDR2 is SFDVKD in the germline V gene. The CDR3 region is CATSYLAIGDTQYF. Here the CDR3 DNA reads TGTGCCACCAGTTATCTGGCTATCGGGGATACGCAGTATTTT.

Comments on this clone: An end of the junction does not agree with germline; a read error may underlie this. The V gene is TRBV6-1, the J gene TRBJ2-7; a weak D match, TRBD2 (6 bases). From germline, CDR1 is MNHNS and CDR2 SASEGT. The CDR3 extends over 14 amino acids. For the CDR3, the DNA is TGTACCAGCACTGTTGGGACTGGCTCCCTCGAGCAGTACTTC. Its translation: CTSTVGTGSLEQYF.

At least ten counts were recorded for this clone. The chain recombines TRBV20-1 with TRBJ2-7; tentative D call: TRBD1 (6 bases). The V and J ends lost 6 bases and 5 bases respectively, with 20 bases between them. The CDR3 sequence is 14 residues long. Germline CDR1 reads DFQATT; CDR2 reads SNEGSKA (reference sequence). CDR3 nucleotide sequence: TGCAGTGCCGAAACGGGACATCCAGAAGACGAGCAGTACTTC. Its translation is CSAETGHPEDEQYF.

The table lists this clone with many counts. The sample contains more than one DNA sequence encoding this CDR3. The rearrangement links TRBV29-1 to TRBJ1-1; D perhaps matches TRBD1 (5 bases). The CDR3 sequence is 14 residues long. The germline V and J ends were trimmed by 6 bases and 1 base, with 15 bases remaining between them. In germline, CDR1 is SQVTM, CDR2 ANQGSEA. CDR3 amino acids: CSVTVPPKNTEAFF. The CDR3 DNA follows: TGCAGCGTGACAGTTCCTCCGAAGAACACTGAAGCTTTCTTT.

Regarding this clone: One end of the junction is discordant with germline, which a read error may explain. The V call is TRBV28, the J call TRBJ1-2; D ambiguous. The germline V gene has CDR1 MDHEN and CDR2 SYDVKM. The CDR3 loop spans 10 amino acids. The CDR3 bases are TGTGCCAGCATTTCAAGCGGCTGCACCTTC. Protein: CASISSGCTF.

This clone was counted at least ten times. The chain uses TRBV6-1 and TRBJ1-4; D not certain. The CDR3 length is 14 residues. V lost 6 bases to trimming and J lost 7 bases, with 15 bases between them. Germline V gene lookup returns CDR1 MNHNS and CDR2 SASEGT. CDR3 residues: CASSPLVGGEKLFF. The CDR3 DNA reads TGTGCCAGCAGCCCGCTCGTCGGAGGTGAAAAACTGTTTTTT.

This clone was seen a few times. At one boundary the junction diverges from the germline segment, which might be a read error. This chain uses TRBV6-5 with TRBJ1-2; D gene unclear. This CDR3 contains 14 residues. Germline V gene lookup returns CDR1 MNHEY and CDR2 SVGAGI. DNA of the CDR3: TGTGCCAGCATTTACTCTAGGGATCTCTATGGCTACACCTTC. Translation: CASIYSRDLYGYTF.

This clone occurred once. A much more abundant neighbour one base away suggests this may be a read error. CDR3 sequence: CASSPMWTSGSMRLGNEQFF. The DNA of the CDR3 is TGCGCCAGCAGCCCGATGTGGACTAGCGGGAGTATGCGGTTGGGCAATGAGCAGTTCTTC. The J gene is TRBJ2-1, the V gene TRBV5-1; 13 bases are a match to TRBD2. V lost 4 bases, J lost 6 bases, and 19 bases stayed unmatched. The CDR3 sequence is 20 residues long. Germline CDR1 SGHRS, CDR2 YFSETQ. Drawing the rest from reference TRBV5-1 and TRBJ2-1, the complete variable domain is KAGVTQTPRYLIKTRGQQVTLSCSPISGHRSVSWYQQTPGQGLQFLFEYFSETQRNKGNFPGRFSGRQFSNSRSEMNVSTLELGDSALYLCASSPMWTSGSMRLGNEQFFGPGTRLTVL.

This clone was detected a few times. This could be a read error, since a much larger clone is one nucleotide away. The gene calls are TRBV29-1 and TRBJ1-1; D call uncertain. The CDR3 loop spans 12 amino acids. Germline CDR1 reads SQVTM; CDR2 reads ANQGSEA. Trimming shortened V by 6 bases and J by 0 bases, and 8 bases separated the two germline ends. The CDR3 region is CSVGLVNTEAFF. DNA of the CDR3: TGCAGCGTCGGTCTTGTGAACACTGAAGCTTTCTTT.

The V and J genes are TRBV18 and TRBJ2-2; D unresolved. In germline, CDR1 is KGHSH, CDR2 LQKENI. Trimming shortened V by 4 bases and J by 4 bases, and 4 bases separated the two germline ends. The CDR3 runs 12 residues. The DNA of the CDR3 is TGTGCCAGCTCACAGGGCACCGGGGAGCTGTTTTTT. Residues: CASSQGTGELFF.

This clone was seen a handful of times. The rearrangement uses TRBV19 and TRBJ2-7; TRBD2 aligns across 8 bases. CDR3 size: 15 residues. Germline V lookup: CDR1 LNHDA, CDR2 SQIVND (reference sequence). V lost 2 bases, J lost 4 bases, and 7 bases stayed unmatched. CDR3 protein: CASSIRAGAFYEQYF. The CDR3 DNA reads as TGTGCCAGTAGTATACGAGCGGGAGCGTTTTACGAGCAGTACTTC.

This clone was recorded at least ten times. The chain carries TRBV2 and TRBJ2-5; perhaps TRBD1 as D (7 bases). Germline CDR1 reads SNHLY; CDR2 reads FYNNEI. V was shortened by 9 bases and J by 0 bases, with 14 bases between the two germline ends. The CDR3 is made up of 14 amino acids. In nucleotides, the CDR3 is TGTGCCAGTCAGGGGGGAATGTACCAAGAGACCCAGTACTTC. This codes for CASQGGMYQETQYF.

This clone turned up a few times. Germline is not matched at one junction end, which may reflect a read error. The chain uses TRBV28 and TRBJ1-5, with no clear D. CDR1 is MDHEN and CDR2 is SYDVKM in the germline V gene. CDR3 size: 15 residues. This CDR3 is CASMGKPYSNQPQHF. CDR3 bases: TGTGCCAGCATGGGAAAGCCCTATAGCAATCAGCCACAGCATTTT.

This clone came up many times. The chain uses TRBV10-2 and TRBJ2-5; maybe TRBD2 (6 bases). The CDR3 covers 21 residues. The germline V and J ends were trimmed by 0 bases and 4 bases, with 30 bases remaining between them. CDR1 and CDR2 from the germline V gene are WSHSY and SAAADI. This chain's CDR3 is CASSESWQGPRVAELTETQYF. The CDR3 DNA sequence: TGCGCCAGCAGTGAGTCATGGCAGGGCCCGAGGGTAGCGGAGCTGACAGAGACCCAGTACTTC.

The sample holds many counts of this clone. The rearrangement joins TRBV7-8 to TRBJ2-6, with D unclear. V was pared by 2 bases and J by 0 bases, with 11 bases between. The CDR3 is made up of 17 amino acids. Germline V lookup: CDR1 SGHVS, CDR2 FQNEAQ. For the CDR3, the DNA is TGTGCCAGCAGCTTACTTGGGTCTAGCTCTGGGGCCAACGTCCTGACTTTC. Its translation is CASSLLGSSSGANVLTF.

This clone was seen at least ten times. The chain employs TRBV20-1 and TRBJ2-7, with TRBD1 matching over 9 bases. The V and J ends lost 0 bases and 2 bases, in that order; junction bases with no gene match: 8. CDR1 is DFQATT, CDR2 SNEGSKA, per germline (reference sequence). The CDR3 covers 16 residues. The CDR3 reads CSARDPWGQGPYEQYF. Here the CDR3 DNA reads TGCAGTGCTAGAGATCCCTGGGGACAGGGCCCCTACGAGCAGTACTTC.